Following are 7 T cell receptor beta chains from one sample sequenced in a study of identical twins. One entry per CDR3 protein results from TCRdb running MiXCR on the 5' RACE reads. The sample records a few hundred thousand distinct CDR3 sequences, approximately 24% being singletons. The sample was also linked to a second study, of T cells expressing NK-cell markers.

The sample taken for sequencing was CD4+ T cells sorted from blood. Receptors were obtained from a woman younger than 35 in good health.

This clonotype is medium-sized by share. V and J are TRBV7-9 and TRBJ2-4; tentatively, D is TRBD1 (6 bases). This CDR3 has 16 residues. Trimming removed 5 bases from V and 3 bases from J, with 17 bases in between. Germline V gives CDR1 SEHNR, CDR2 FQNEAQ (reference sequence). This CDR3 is CASSPQGYRVKNIQYF. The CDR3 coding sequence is TGTGCCAGCAGCCCACAGGGATACAGGGTCAAAAACATTCAGTACTTC.

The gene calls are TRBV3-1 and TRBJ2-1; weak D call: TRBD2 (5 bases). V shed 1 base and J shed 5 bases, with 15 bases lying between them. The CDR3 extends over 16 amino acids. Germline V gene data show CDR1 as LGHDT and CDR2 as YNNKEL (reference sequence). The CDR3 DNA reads TGTGCCAGCAGCCAAGTTAGAGGCGGGTTGAACAATGAGCAGTTCTTC. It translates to CASSQVRGGLNNEQFF.

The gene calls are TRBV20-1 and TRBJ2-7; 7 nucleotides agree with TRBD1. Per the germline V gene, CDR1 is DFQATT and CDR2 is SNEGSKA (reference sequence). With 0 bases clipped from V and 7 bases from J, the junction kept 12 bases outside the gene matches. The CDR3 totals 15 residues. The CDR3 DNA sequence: TGCAGTGCTAGAGATCGGACAGGCTCCGTTGGGGAGCAGTACTTC. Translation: CSARDRTGSVGEQYF.

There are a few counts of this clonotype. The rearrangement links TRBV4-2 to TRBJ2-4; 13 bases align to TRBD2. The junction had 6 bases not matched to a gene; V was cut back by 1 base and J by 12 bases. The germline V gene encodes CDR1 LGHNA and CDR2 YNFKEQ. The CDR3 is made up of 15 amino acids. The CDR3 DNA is TGTGCCAGCAGCCAAGCTACTAGCGGGAGGGGGCCTCAGTACTTC. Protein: CASSQATSGRGPQYF.

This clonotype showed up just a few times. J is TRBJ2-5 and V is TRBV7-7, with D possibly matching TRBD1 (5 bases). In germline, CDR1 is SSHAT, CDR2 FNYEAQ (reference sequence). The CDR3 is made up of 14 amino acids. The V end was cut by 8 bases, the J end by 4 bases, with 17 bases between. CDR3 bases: TGTGCCAGCGAGCAGGGTTCGGGTGGAGAGACCCAGTACTTC. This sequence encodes CASEQGSGGETQYF.

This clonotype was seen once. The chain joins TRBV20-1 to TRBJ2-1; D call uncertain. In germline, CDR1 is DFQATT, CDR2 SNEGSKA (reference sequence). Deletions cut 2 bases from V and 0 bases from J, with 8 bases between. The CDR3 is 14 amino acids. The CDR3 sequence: CSARRTPSYNEQFF. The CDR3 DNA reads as TGCAGTGCTAGAAGGACCCCCTCCTACAATGAGCAGTTCTTC.

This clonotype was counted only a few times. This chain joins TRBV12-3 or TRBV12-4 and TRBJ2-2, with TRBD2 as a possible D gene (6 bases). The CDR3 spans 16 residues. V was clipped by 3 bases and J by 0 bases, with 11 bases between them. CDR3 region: CASSLGIAANTGELFF. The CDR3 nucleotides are TGTGCCAGCAGTTTGGGGATAGCGGCGAACACCGGGGAGCTGTTTTTT.